This TCR beta chain derives from a study of radiotherapy plus CTLA-4 blockade in lung cancer. Study-level information: Objective responses were observed in approximately 20% of patients, and disease control was achieved by about 30%.

CTLA-4 blockade with ipilimumab, together with focal radiation, was given to patients with chemo-refractory metastatic non-small-cell lung cancer. Points on this clone: The antigen is unknown.

Sequencing used immunoSEQ multiplex PCR; TCRdb keeps in-frame clones, though not all of them. Here the sample spans 110,000 or so clones, roughly 74% being singletons. V was shortened by 5 bases and J by 3 bases, with 8 bases between the two germline ends. Germline V gene lookup returns CDR1 KGHSH and CDR2 LQKENI. The CDR3 runs to 13 residues. Overall study findings and caveats: Radiotherapy was combined with ipilimumab, and tumor-derived TCR clones then expanded in blood.

This sequence joins TRBV18 and TRBJ1-5; TRBD1 might be the D (5 bases). The material was peripheral blood, obtained from a patient treated with radiotherapy plus ipilimumab. This clonotype was obtained from a human donor with non-small cell lung cancer who had a partial response to radiotherapy plus ipilimumab. This CDR3 is CASSMGPNQPQHF. CDR3 sequence (DNA): TGTGCCAGCTCAATGGGGCCCAATCAGCCCCAGCATTTT.